The 4 T cell receptor beta chains given below trace back to one sample, sequenced in a study of blood T cell repertoires in COVID-19. TCRdb's copy holds only in-frame clones and misses some; the assay was immunoSEQ multiplex PCR. The data show some 95,000 clones, about nine tenths seen once. The sample was peripheral blood. Source of these receptors: a human donor with active COVID-19. The donor label of this sample is uncertain.

This chain uses TRBV5-4 with TRBJ2-5; D not certain. V lost 2 bases and J lost 2, with 7 bases in between. The V gene's germline CDR1 is SGHNT and CDR2 YYREEE (reference sequence). The CDR3 spans 13 residues. For the CDR3, the DNA is TGTGCCAGCAGCTTATACTCACAAGAGACCCAGTACTTC. It is translated as CASSLYSQETQYF.

The V and J genes are TRBV19 and TRBJ1-5, with 9 bases identical to TRBD1. Germline V gene sequence: CDR1 LNHDA, CDR2 SQIVND (reference sequence). The CDR3 consists of 13 residues. V lost 7 bases, J lost 9 bases, and 7 bases stayed unmatched. Written as DNA, the CDR3 is TGTGCCAGTAACCGGGACAGGGACTGGCCCCAGCATTTT. Its protein product is CASNRDRDWPQHF.

The gene calls are TRBV7-9 and TRBJ1-1; D remains ambiguous. The CDR3 consists of 14 residues. Germline lookup yields CDR1 SEHNR and CDR2 FQNEAQ (reference sequence). Trimming removed 5 bases from V and 1 base from J, with 11 bases in between. As DNA, the CDR3 is TGTGCCAGCAGCCAGGAATACAGGAACACTGAAGCTTTCTTT. This translates into CASSQEYRNTEAFF.

This chain connects TRBV9 to TRBJ1-3, with D perhaps matching TRBD1 (5 bases). V lost 3 bases and J lost 2, with 15 bases in between. Germline CDR1 SGDLS, CDR2 YYNGEE. The CDR3 covers 16 residues. The chain's CDR3 is CASSERDGSPGNTIYF. In nucleotides, the CDR3 is TGTGCCAGCAGCGAGCGGGACGGCAGTCCTGGAAACACCATATATTTT.